These T cell receptor beta chains were read from a single sample in a study of blood T cell repertoires in COVID-19. TCRdb's table, derived via immunoSEQ multiplex PCR, lists solely in-frame clones and lacks some. The sample consists of about 190,000 clones, approximately 79% of them appearing once. Sequencing used peripheral blood. These receptors all come from a woman between 50 and 59 years old with acute or convalescent COVID-19. Each CDR3 is given with its conserved first and last residue. The D gene is left open where the match is weak. Size tells how often a clone was seen (once, few, many) or the class of an expanded clone, and some rows leave it out.

>TRBJ1-2|-|TRBV12-3/TRBV12-4|13|-
TGTGCCAGCAGTTTTGCCGGGAACTATGGCTACACCTTC
CASSFAGNYGYTF
>TRBJ1-6|TRBD1|TRBV30|15|-
TGTGCCTGGAGTGGGGGACAGGGGAGAATTTCACCCCTCCACTTT
CAWSGGQGRISPLHF
>TRBJ2-3|TRBD1|TRBV24-1|15|-
TGTGCCACCAGTGACCCCGGGACAGGAACAGATACGCAGTATTTT
CATSDPGTGTDTQYF
>TRBJ2-7|TRBD2|TRBV2|14|-
TGTGCCAGCAGTCGTGGGACTAGCGGTTACGAGCAGTACTTC
CASSRGTSGYEQYF
>TRBJ2-7|-|TRBV2|13|-
TGTGCCATCCGGGACTGGGGGGCCTACGAGCAGTACTTC
CAIRDWGAYEQYF
>TRBJ2-1|-|TRBV10-1|15|-
TGCGCCAGCTCCTTTGCGGCCCATAATCGCAATGAGCAGTTCTTC
CASSFAAHNRNEQFF
>TRBJ1-2|-|TRBV19|12|-
TGTGCCACTTCGGGGTTCGTGCAAGGCTACACCTTC
CATSGFVQGYTF
>TRBJ2-1|TRBD1|TRBV5-1|16|-
TGCGCCAGCAGCCTTAACGTTAGGACAGGGGGCGATGAGCAGTTCTTC
CASSLNVRTGGDEQFF
>TRBJ1-6|TRBD1|TRBV7-6|14|few
TGTGCCAGCAGTCGACAGGGGTCACATTCACCCCTCCACTTT
CASSRQGSHSPLHF
>TRBJ2-7|TRBD2|TRBV19|14|few
TGTGCCAGTAGTATAGGTTCGACTAGCCACGAGCAGTACTTC
CASSIGSTSHEQYF
>TRBJ1-5|-|TRBV27|14|few
TGTGCCAGCAGTCCTAGAAAGCACAATCAGCCCCAGCATTTT
CASSPRKHNQPQHF
>TRBJ1-5|-|TRBV9|16|-
TGTGCCAGCAGCGTGTCCCCGGGGTTGGGTTTAGAGGCCCAGCATTTT
CASSVSPGLGLEAQHF
>TRBJ1-2|-|TRBV5-1|16|-
TGCGCCAGCAGCCCGACCGTTTCCACAGTCAACTATGGCTACACCTTC
CASSPTVSTVNYGYTF
>TRBJ2-1|TRBD2|TRBV3-1/TRBV3-2|15|-
TGTGCCAGCAGCCGGGAGGGGTTCGGATACAATGAGCAGTTCTTC
CASSREGFGYNEQFF
>TRBJ1-1|TRBD1|TRBV6-2/TRBV6-3|17|-
TGTGCCAGCAGTTATGGTGCAGGGGGCTTCAGGGGCACTGAAGCTTTCTTT
CASSYGAGGFRGTEAFF
>TRBJ1-2|TRBD1|TRBV6-5|14|-
TGTGCCAGCAGAATTGGACAGGAATTGGATGGCTACACCTTC
CASRIGQELDGYTF
>TRBJ1-4|TRBD1|TRBV28|17|-
TGTGCCAGCACCTATCCGGGACAGGGGGGTTTGAATGAAAAACTGTTTTTT
CASTYPGQGGLNEKLFF
>TRBJ2-5|-|TRBV10-2|14|-
TGCGCCAGCAGTGCAAATAGTCCCTGGGAGACCCAGTACTTC
CASSANSPWETQYF
>TRBJ1-4|TRBD1|TRBV6-1|15|-
TGTGCCAGCAGTGAAGCAGGACAGGGAGGTCGAAAACTGTTTTTT
CASSEAGQGGRKLFF
>TRBJ2-7|-|TRBV14|13|-
TGTGCCAGCAGCCAGACAGCCTCCTACGAGCAGTACTTC
CASSQTASYEQYF
>TRBJ1-1|-|TRBV5-8|13|few
TGTGCCAGCAGCTTCCGGGGGAACACTGAAGCTTTCTTT
CASSFRGNTEAFF
>TRBJ2-7|TRBD1|TRBV27|13|once
TGTGCCAGCAGTCTCCTACAGGGGGGCGAGCAGTACTTC
CASSLLQGGEQYF
>TRBJ1-6|TRBD1|TRBV30|13|few
TGTGCCTGGAGGTCACAGGGGAATTCACCCCTCCACTTT
CAWRSQGNSPLHF
>TRBJ2-7|-|TRBV2|14|-
TGTGCCAGCAGTGAGGCCTGGACAGCTAACGAGCAGTACTTC
CASSEAWTANEQYF
>TRBJ2-2|TRBD1|TRBV5-6|17|few
TGTGCCAGCAGCCCGCCTGGGGACAGGGAAGTAACCGGGGAGCTGTTTTTT
CASSPPGDREVTGELFF
>TRBJ1-2|-|TRBV6-5|15|-
TGTGCCAGCAGAACGATGGAATACGGGTACTATGGCTACACCTTC
CASRTMEYGYYGYTF
>TRBJ2-5|-|TRBV5-1|14|-
TGCGCCAGCAGCTTTCAACAGGGCCAAGAGACCCAGTACTTC
CASSFQQGQETQYF
>TRBJ2-1|-|TRBV19|14|-
TGTGCCAGTAGTATAGGCCTTTCTAGCAATGAGCAGTTCTTC
CASSIGLSSNEQFF
>TRBJ2-7|-|TRBV5-6|17|-
TGTGCCAGCAGCTTGGCCAGAGGCAGCCTTACTGCCCACGAGCAGTACTTC
CASSLARGSLTAHEQYF
>TRBJ2-3|TRBD2|TRBV11-2|15|-
TGTGCCAGCAGCTCTAGCGGGGGGTACACAGATACGCAGTATTTT
CASSSSGGYTDTQYF